The 10 T cell receptor beta chains listed next were all sequenced from one sample in a study of identical twins. TCRdb called the 5' RACE reads again in MiXCR, with one record for every CDR3 protein. The data contain about 450,000 distinct CDR3 sequences, 15% to 20% of them singletons. The sequencing sample was made of naive T cells sorted from blood. All receptors come from a man in his fifties or sixties in good health.

The rearrangement joins TRBV20-1 to TRBJ2-7; a weak D match, TRBD1 (6 bases). The V and J ends lost 2 bases and 0 bases respectively, with 17 bases between them. Germline V CDR1 and CDR2: DFQATT, SNEGSKA (reference sequence). The CDR3 has 16 amino acids. The CDR3, as DNA: TGCAGTGCTAGACCCCTGAACCGGGACACCTCCTACGAGCAGTACTTC. Protein sequence: CSARPLNRDTSYEQYF.

The chain joins TRBV5-1 to TRBJ2-1; 10 nucleotides agree with TRBD1. Germline V gene data show CDR1 as SGHRS and CDR2 as YFSETQ. V gave up 4 bases and J gave up 3 bases; unmatched junction bases: 4. The CDR3 has 15 amino acids. The CDR3 DNA is TGCGCCAGCAGCATCCGGGACAGGGGCTACAATGAGCAGTTCTTC. It encodes CASSIRDRGYNEQFF.

This clonotype showed up just a few times. The J gene is TRBJ2-1, the V gene TRBV6-5; tentative D call: TRBD1 (5 bases). Trimming cost V 1 base and J 2 bases, with 9 bases left between them. The germline V gene has CDR1 MNHEY and CDR2 SVGAGI. The CDR3 is 15 residues long. CDR3 DNA sequence: TGTGCCAGCAGTTACTTAGGACAAGCCTACAATGAGCAGTTCTTC. It codes for CASSYLGQAYNEQFF.

The V call is TRBV9, the J call TRBJ1-1; maybe TRBD1 (6 bases). This CDR3 is built from 16 residues. Trimming shortened V by 2 bases and J by 1 base, and 15 bases separated the two germline ends. From germline, CDR1 is SGDLS and CDR2 YYNGEE. The CDR3 loop reads CASSVGQSPRNTEAFF. The CDR3, as DNA: TGTGCCAGCAGCGTCGGACAGTCCCCTCGGAACACTGAAGCTTTCTTT.

This clonotype has more than one count but fewer than ten. The rearrangement joins TRBV20-1 to TRBJ2-7, with 10 bases that match TRBD2. The junction had 11 bases not matched to a gene; V was cut back by 3 bases and J by 6 bases. Germline V gives CDR1 DFQATT, CDR2 SNEGSKA (reference sequence). CDR3 length: 15 residues. The CDR3 loop is CSASRLAGDPLEQYF. In DNA, the CDR3 is TGCAGTGCTAGCCGGCTAGCGGGAGATCCCCTCGAGCAGTACTTC.

This clonotype was found a few times. This chain connects TRBV4-3 to TRBJ1-2; TRBD1 matches at 9 bases. This CDR3 has 15 amino acids. The J segment lost 2 bases and the V segment lost 2 bases, leaving 3 bases of the junction unmatched. CDR1 and CDR2 (germline): LGHNA, YSLEER. CDR3 coding DNA: TGCGCCAGCAGCCAACAAGGACAGGGGAACTATGGCTACACCTTC. Translated: CASSQQGQGNYGYTF.

This clonotype was counted at least ten times. V usage is TRBV6-2 or TRBV6-3 and J usage is TRBJ2-1; 8 bases align to TRBD1. V lost 5 bases and J lost 7; bases outside the gene matches: 10. The CDR3 consists of 15 residues. Germline V lookup: CDR1 MNHEY, CDR2 SVGEGT. The CDR3 DNA follows: TGTGCCAGCAGTGGACAGGGATCAGGACGGAATGAGCAGTTCTTC. It specifies CASSGQGSGRNEQFF.

The chain is built from TRBV29-1 and TRBJ2-5, with D perhaps given as TRBD1 or TRBD2 (6 bases each). CDR1 is SQVTM, CDR2 ANQGSEA, per germline. V shed 4 bases and J shed 5 bases, with 11 bases lying between them. This CDR3 is built from 12 residues. The CDR3 DNA is TGCAGCGTTGGGAGGGGGGTGGAGACCCAGTACTTC. Residues: CSVGRGVETQYF.

The sample holds a few counts of this clonotype. This sequence joins TRBV6-5 and TRBJ2-7; 8 bases line up with TRBD2. The CDR3 has 15 residues. The germline V gene has CDR1 MNHEY and CDR2 SVGAGI. The V gene end was trimmed by 0 bases and the J gene end by 3 bases; junction bases not matched to a gene: 4. The CDR3 nucleotides are TGTGCCAGCAGTTACTCGAGCGGGAGACTCTACGAGCAGTACTTC. Its translation is CASSYSSGRLYEQYF.

This clonotype was found many times. The V gene is TRBV18, the J gene TRBJ1-5, with 7 bases fitting TRBD1. This CDR3 comprises 14 residues. The germline CDR1 and CDR2 sequences are KGHSH and LQKENI. The trim removed 4 bases at V and 0 bases at J, leaving 0 bases unmatched. The CDR3 nucleotides are TGTGCCAGCTCACGGGACAGTAGCAATCAGCCCCAGCATTTT. Residues: CASSRDSSNQPQHF.